The 21 T cell receptor beta chains presented below share a single source sample, sequenced in a study of blood T cell repertoires in COVID-19. Sequencing used immunoSEQ multiplex PCR; TCRdb keeps in-frame clones, though not all of them. The sample carries about 100,000 clones, 90% recorded once. Material: peripheral blood. The source of these receptors is a human donor with active COVID-19. The donor label of this sample is uncertain.

DNA for the CDR3: TGTGCCAGCAGTGAAATCGGGAACAGGGGGCGCATAGCTTTCTTT. This codes for CASSEIGNRGRIAFF. This rearrangement joins TRBV25-1 to TRBJ1-1; 9 bases match TRBD1. The CDR3 extends over 15 amino acids. The V and J ends lost 2 bases and 10 bases, in that order; junction bases with no gene match: 11. Looked up from germline, CDR1 is MGHDK and CDR2 is SYGVNS.

This chain uses TRBV6-5 with TRBJ1-3; TRBD1 aligns across 9 bases. This CDR3 region has 14 residues. Germline loops: CDR1 MNHEY, CDR2 SVGAGI. The V segment lost 6 bases and the J segment 2 bases; nucleotides outside the gene matches: 2. The CDR3 sequence: CASSRDRAGNTIYF. CDR3 nucleotide sequence: TGTGCCAGCAGCCGGGACAGGGCTGGAAACACCATATATTTT.

This clone was counted once. The chain joins TRBV27 to TRBJ1-5, with D possibly TRBD1 on 5 matching bases. Germline CDR1 reads MNHEY; CDR2 reads SMNVEV (reference sequence). V was trimmed by 8 bases and J by 9 bases, leaving 20 bases between them. The CDR3 is 14 residues long. Here the CDR3 reads CASGRWGLGSPQHF. CDR3 sequence (DNA): TGTGCCAGCGGCCGGTGGGGCCTTGGGTCGCCCCAGCATTTT.

The rearrangement joins TRBV18 to TRBJ1-1; D not resolved. Germline V gene data show CDR1 as KGHSH and CDR2 as LQKENI. The CDR3 covers 13 residues. Between the trimmed V and J ends, which lost 3 bases and 9 bases, there was a span of 14 bases. CDR3 amino acids: CASSPLRAEKAFF. The DNA of the CDR3 is TGTGCCAGCTCACCTTTACGAGCGGAAAAAGCTTTCTTT.

The chain has TRBV4-3 and TRBJ1-6; no reliable D call. V lost 4 bases and J 14 bases, leaving 24 bases between the germline ends. Looked up from germline, CDR1 is LGHNA and CDR2 is YSLEER. The CDR3 loop spans 16 amino acids. This CDR3 is CASSPTREGPRRALHF. The CDR3 bases are TGCGCCAGCAGCCCTACTCGGGAAGGCCCCCGCCGGGCCCTCCACTTT.

This clone was picked up one time. This chain uses TRBV6-6 with TRBJ2-7; D unresolved. Germline-derived CDR1 and CDR2 are MNHNY and SVGAGI (reference sequence). Trimming shortened V by 2 bases and J by 3 bases, and 5 bases separated the two germline ends. The CDR3 is 12 amino acids. The DNA for the CDR3 is TGTGCCAGCAGTTACCCAGACTACGAGCAGTACTTC. Translating it yields CASSYPDYEQYF.

J is TRBJ2-7 and V is TRBV5-1; 7 bases line up with TRBD2. The germline CDR1 and CDR2 sequences are SGHRS and YFSETQ. The CDR3 spans 14 residues. The V gene end was trimmed by 3 bases and the J gene end by 1 base; junction bases not matched to a gene: 4. CDR3 region: CASSSLAVSYEQYF. CDR3 coding DNA: TGCGCCAGCAGCTCCCTAGCGGTTTCCTACGAGCAGTACTTC.

The V and J genes are TRBV15 and TRBJ2-7; the D gene is possibly TRBD2 (6 bases). Per germline, CDR1 LNHNV and CDR2 YYDKDF (reference sequence). Trimming stripped 0 bases from V and 6 bases from J, with 9 bases between. There are 13 residues in the CDR3. The chain's CDR3 is CATSRDLGGEQYF. DNA of the CDR3: TGTGCCACCAGCAGAGATTTGGGAGGCGAGCAGTACTTC.

The count of this clone is one. The rearrangement uses TRBV6-1 and TRBJ2-1, with TRBD2 as a possible D gene (5 bases). CDR1 is MNHNS, CDR2 SASEGT, per germline. The ends were cut back, 2 bases at V and 8 bases at J, with 10 bases in the middle. This CDR3 has 13 residues. Here the CDR3 DNA reads TGTGCCAGCAGTGAAAGAGGGCGGGATGAGCAGTTCTTC. It translates to CASSERGRDEQFF.

The chain combines TRBV9 with TRBJ1-6; the D is unclear. The CDR3 consists of 13 residues. Trimming removed 0 bases at V and 5 bases at J, with 3 bases between. In germline, CDR1 is SGDLS, CDR2 YYNGEE. The CDR3 protein is CASSVADNSPLHF. As DNA, the CDR3 is TGTGCCAGCAGCGTAGCCGATAATTCACCCCTCCACTTT.

The chain employs TRBV19 and TRBJ1-5, with 8 nucleotides matching TRBD1. V dropped 3 bases and J dropped 2; count of bases not matched to a gene: 3. The CDR3 loop spans 15 amino acids. Per the germline V gene, CDR1 is LNHDA and CDR2 is SQIVND (reference sequence). CDR3 nucleotide sequence: TGTGCCAGTAGTATGGACAGGGCGGGCAATCAGCCCCAGCATTTT. Translation gives CASSMDRAGNQPQHF.

This rearrangement joins TRBV7-8 to TRBJ1-2, with 9 bases matching TRBD1. CDR1 is SGHVS and CDR2 is FQNEAQ in the germline V gene. CDR3 length: 13 amino acids. The V segment lost 4 bases and the J segment 4 bases; nucleotides outside the gene matches: 1. In DNA, the CDR3 is TGTGCCAGCAGCTCGGGACAGGGCTATGGCTACACCTTC. Translating gives CASSSGQGYGYTF.

The chain couples TRBV3-1 (or the pseudogene TRBV3-2) to TRBJ2-1; tentatively, D is TRBD1 (5 bases). The germline V gene encodes CDR1 LGHDT and CDR2 YNNKEL (reference sequence). This CDR3 is 17 amino acids long. V was shortened by 4 bases and J by 12 bases, with 28 bases between the two germline ends. The CDR3 bases are TGTGCCAGCAGCCGAATATGGGGCGGAGATATCCCAGTTGGGCAGTTCTTC. It is translated as CASSRIWGGDIPVGQFF.

This chain connects TRBV13 to TRBJ2-2; D remains unclear. The CDR3 is made up of 15 amino acids. In germline, CDR1 is PRHDT, CDR2 FYEKMQ (reference sequence). The germline V and J ends were trimmed by 2 bases and 0 bases, with 7 bases remaining between them. The CDR3 reads CASSLPGTNTGELFF. The CDR3 coding sequence is TGTGCCAGCAGCTTACCAGGAACGAACACCGGGGAGCTGTTTTTT.

The V and J genes are TRBV7-2 and TRBJ1-2, with 7 bases identical to TRBD1. CDR1 is SGHTA and CDR2 is FQGNSA in the germline V gene. J gave up 7 bases and V 3 bases, and 5 bases lay outside the gene matches. The CDR3 has 13 amino acids. CDR3 coding DNA: TGTGCCAGCAGCTTGACAGGGAGTTTTGGCTACACCTTC. It specifies CASSLTGSFGYTF. Looking up the rest from reference TRBV7-2 and TRBJ1-2 gives the full variable domain: GAGVSQSPSNKVTEKGKDVELRCDPISGHTALYWYRQSLGQGLEFLIYFQGNSAPDKSGLPSDRFSAERTGGSVSTLTIQRTQQEDSAVYLCASSLTGSFGYTFGSGTRLTVV.

The DNA of the CDR3 is TGTGCCAGCAGCTCTTTAGCGGGGGGCCGTAAAGAGACCCAGTACTTC. Encoded protein: CASSSLAGGRKETQYF. This chain connects TRBV7-6 to TRBJ2-5; 10 bases agree with TRBD2. Germline V gene lookup returns CDR1 SGHVS and CDR2 FNYEAQ. The V and J ends lost 4 bases and 3 bases, in that order; junction bases with no gene match: 8. The CDR3 totals 16 residues.

This CDR3 reads CASSFPSGGNSYEQYF. The CDR3 region has the DNA TGCGCCAGCAGCTTCCCTAGCGGGGGAAACTCCTACGAGCAGTACTTC. The chain has TRBV5-1 and TRBJ2-7; 10 bases are a match to TRBD2. The CDR3 totals 16 residues. Trimming removed 2 bases from V and 0 bases from J; junction bases left unmatched: 5. Germline V CDR1 and CDR2: SGHRS, YFSETQ. The full variable domain, its missing parts supplied by reference TRBV5-1 and TRBJ2-7, is KAGVTQTPRYLIKTRGQQVTLSCSPISGHRSVSWYQQTPGQGLQFLFEYFSETQRNKGNFPGRFSGRQFSNSRSEMNVSTLELGDSALYLCASSFPSGGNSYEQYFGPGTRLTVT.

This rearrangement joins TRBV2 to TRBJ2-2; no clear D. Per the germline V gene, CDR1 is SNHLY and CDR2 is FYNNEI. This CDR3 is built from 14 residues. Deletions cut 11 bases from V and 2 bases from J, with 15 bases between. The DNA for the CDR3 is TGTGCCGGCTCGCGGAGATCTAACACCGGGGAGCTGTTTTTT. Its translation is CAGSRRSNTGELFF.

The rearrangement uses TRBV9 and TRBJ2-5; 7 positions agree with TRBD1. J lost 3 bases, V lost 2 bases, and 7 bases had no gene match. CDR3 size: 15 residues. Germline V gene sequence: CDR1 SGDLS, CDR2 YYNGEE. The CDR3 sequence: CASSVRQGLEETQYF. CDR3 sequence (DNA): TGTGCCAGCAGCGTGAGACAGGGTTTGGAAGAGACCCAGTACTTC.

The chain joins TRBV6-5 to TRBJ2-5; 8 nucleotides align to TRBD1. The ends lost 4 bases at V and 3 bases at J; junction bases unmatched: 7. This CDR3 is 15 amino acids long. Germline V gene lookup returns CDR1 MNHEY and CDR2 SVGAGI. The CDR3 reads CASSSSGTGEETQYF. The CDR3 DNA sequence: TGTGCCAGCAGTTCATCAGGGACAGGCGAAGAGACCCAGTACTTC.

J is TRBJ1-5 and V is TRBV12-3 or TRBV12-4, with D perhaps matching TRBD1 (5 bases). The V end was cut by 4 bases, the J end by 4 bases, with 8 bases between. The CDR3 consists of 13 residues. In DNA, the CDR3 is TGTGCCAGCAGTTGGGGCAGGAATCAGCCCCAGCATTTT. Its protein product is CASSWGRNQPQHF.